What follows are 24 T cell receptor beta chains derived from one specimen sequenced in a study of cytotoxic CD8 clonotypes in ibrutinib-treated CLL. The repertoire was sequenced with immunoSEQ multiplex PCR; TCRdb's copy has only in-frame clones and lacks some. Of about 160,000 clones listed, roughly 77% were seen once; the top ten hold about 2.1%. The sample was PBMCs, taken after 12 months of ibrutinib treatment. These receptors originate from a human donor with chronic lymphocytic leukemia.

The J gene is TRBJ2-3, the V gene TRBV4-2; TRBD2 matches 9 bases. Per the germline V gene, CDR1 is LGHNA and CDR2 is YNFKEQ. The CDR3 runs to 17 residues. J lost 2 bases, V lost 1 base, and 7 bases had no gene match. The CDR3, as DNA: TGTGCCAGCAGCCAAGTCGGACTAGCGAAGAACACAGATACGCAGTATTTT. Translating it yields CASSQVGLAKNTDTQYF.

This clone has only a few counts. The gene calls are TRBV7-8 and TRBJ1-1; D remains ambiguous. The length of the CDR3 is 13 residues. The V gene's germline CDR1 is SGHVS and CDR2 FQNEAQ. The ends were cut back, 7 bases at V and 0 bases at J, with 9 bases in the middle. CDR3: CASTESMNTEAFF. Written as DNA, the CDR3 is TGTGCCAGCACCGAGTCCATGAACACTGAAGCTTTCTTT.

The rearrangement uses TRBV19 and TRBJ1-2; 9 bases fit TRBD1. V lost 6 bases and J lost 5; bases outside the gene matches: 7. Germline lookup yields CDR1 LNHDA and CDR2 SQIVND (reference sequence). The CDR3 is made up of 14 amino acids. The CDR3 region is CASRRQGDSYGYTF. In nucleotides, the CDR3 is TGTGCCAGTAGGAGACAGGGGGATAGTTATGGCTACACCTTC.

V usage is TRBV5-4 and J usage is TRBJ2-2, with TRBD1 matching 7 bases. The germline V gene has CDR1 SGHNT and CDR2 YYREEE (reference sequence). The CDR3 spans 16 residues. The trim removed 1 base at V and 4 bases at J, leaving 7 bases unmatched. CDR3 loop: CASSLIQGVITGELFF. The CDR3, as DNA: TGTGCCAGCAGCTTGATTCAGGGGGTGATCACCGGGGAGCTGTTTTTT.

The rearrangement links TRBV6-5 to TRBJ1-6; tentatively, D is TRBD1 (6 bases). From germline, CDR1 is MNHEY and CDR2 SVGAGI. The length of the CDR3 is 14 residues. Deletions cut 6 bases from V and 2 bases from J, with 8 bases between. Here the CDR3 DNA reads TGTGCCAGCAGCCGACAGGCCTATAATTCACCCCTCCACTTT. Residues: CASSRQAYNSPLHF.

The chain carries TRBV4-3 and TRBJ1-2; the D is unclear. V gave up 0 bases and J gave up 6 bases, with 17 bases separating them. Germline loops: CDR1 LGHNA, CDR2 YSLEER. The CDR3 has 16 amino acids. Here the CDR3 DNA reads TGCGCCAGCAGCCAAGATGGCCTCCCTCAGAGGGATGGCTACACCTTC. Translation gives CASSQDGLPQRDGYTF.

The rearrangement uses TRBV18 and TRBJ2-7; 11 positions match TRBD1. Germline loops: CDR1 KGHSH, CDR2 LQKENI. With V trimmed by 4 bases and J by 3 bases, 5 bases remained unmatched. This CDR3 comprises 15 residues. The CDR3 DNA sequence: TGTGCCAGCTCACGGGGACAGGGGGGAATCTACGAGCAGTACTTC. Protein: CASSRGQGGIYEQYF. The variable domain in full, completed from reference TRBV18 and TRBJ2-7, reads NAGVMQNPRHLVRRRGQEARLRCSPMKGHSHVYWYRQLPEEGLKFMVYLQKENIIDESGMPKERFSAEFPKEGPSILRIQQVVRGDSAAYFCASSRGQGGIYEQYFGPGTRLTVT.

The chain joins TRBV7-8 to TRBJ2-7, with D possibly matching TRBD2 (7 bases). CDR3 length: 14 residues. CDR1 SGHVS and CDR2 FQNEAQ come from the germline V gene. Deletions cut 0 bases from V and 4 bases from J, with 10 bases between. The CDR3 is CASSLAEGGYEQYF. CDR3 nucleotides: TGTGCCAGCAGCTTAGCGGAGGGGGGGTACGAGCAGTACTTC.

The chain is built from TRBV5-4 and TRBJ2-1, with 11 bases fitting TRBD2. The CDR3 runs 17 residues. Unmatched junction bases numbered 14, after V lost 4 bases and J lost 8 bases. Germline CDR1 SGHNT, CDR2 YYREEE (reference sequence). The CDR3 DNA reads TGTGCCAGCAGCGTTGGTTCTAGCGGGAGGATGGCGGATGAGCAGTTCTTC. It encodes CASSVGSSGRMADEQFF. Looking up the rest from reference TRBV5-4 and TRBJ2-1 gives the full variable domain: ETGVTQSPTHLIKTRGQQVTLRCSSQSGHNTVSWYQQALGQGPQFIFQYYREEENGRGNFPPRFSGLQFPNYSSELNVNALELDDSALYLCASSVGSSGRMADEQFFGPGTRLTVL.

The chain combines TRBV5-1 with TRBJ1-1; no reliable D call. Trimming shortened V by 5 bases and J by 2 bases, and 13 bases separated the two germline ends. CDR1 SGHRS and CDR2 YFSETQ come from the germline V gene. This CDR3 comprises 14 residues. CDR3 coding DNA: TGCGCCAGCAGAGAGGGAGGCAGTAACACTGAAGCTTTCTTT. It specifies CASREGGSNTEAFF.

The gene calls are TRBV29-1 and TRBJ1-5, with TRBD1 as a possible D gene (5 bases). The length of the CDR3 is 13 residues. Germline CDR1 reads SQVTM; CDR2 reads ANQGSEA. With 7 bases removed from V and 6 bases from J, the gap between germline ends came to 16 bases. In DNA, the CDR3 is TGCAGCGCAGCATCGCAAAGGGGTCAGCCCCAGCATTTT. Amino acid sequence: CSAASQRGQPQHF.

The chain uses TRBV9 and TRBJ1-5; D is possibly TRBD1 (6 bases). The CDR3 runs to 16 residues. V was clipped by 4 bases and J by 0 bases, with 14 bases between them. From germline, CDR1 is SGDLS and CDR2 YYNGEE. Here the CDR3 DNA reads TGTGCCAGCAGCCCTACCGGGACAAGTAGCAATCAGCCCCAGCATTTT. It specifies CASSPTGTSSNQPQHF.

The CDR3 loop reads CASSSDRPYEQYF. CDR3 bases: TGTGCCAGCAGTTCCGACAGACCCTACGAGCAGTACTTC. The chain couples TRBV2 to TRBJ2-7; perhaps TRBD1 as D (5 bases). This CDR3 has 13 amino acids. Germline V gene lookup returns CDR1 SNHLY and CDR2 FYNNEI. The V gene lost 5 bases and the J gene lost 2 bases, with 10 bases spanning the gap.

V is TRBV27 and J is TRBJ2-3; maybe TRBD2 (5 bases). CDR3 length: 16 amino acids. Deletions cut 5 bases from V and 4 bases from J, with 19 bases between. In germline, CDR1 is MNHEY, CDR2 SMNVEV (reference sequence). The CDR3 protein is CASSRTSGRGPDTQYF. DNA for the CDR3: TGTGCCAGCAGTCGCACCAGCGGCCGAGGACCAGATACGCAGTATTTT.

V and J are TRBV6-1 and TRBJ2-3; perhaps D is TRBD1 or TRBD2 (6 bases each). Germline V gene sequence: CDR1 MNHNS, CDR2 SASEGT. V was shortened by 2 bases and J by 1 base, with 16 bases between the two germline ends. The length of the CDR3 is 17 residues. CDR3 sequence reads: CASSERGPGARTDTQYF. In DNA form, the CDR3 reads TGTGCCAGCAGTGAAAGGGGACCGGGGGCGCGCACAGATACGCAGTATTTT.

This clone has just one count. The chain has TRBV21-1 and TRBJ2-7; the table's D call TRBD1 went unverified against the DNA. TRBV21-1 is marked as a pseudogene. The CDR3 sequence is 15 residues long. CDR3 nucleotide sequence: TGTGCCAGCAGCCCCCGGGACAGGGTAACCCACGAGCAGTACTTC. Translating gives CASSPRDRVTHEQYF.

The chain joins TRBV10-1 to TRBJ1-2, with TRBD1 identical over 7 bases. The V gene end was trimmed by 2 bases and the J gene end by 4 bases; junction bases not matched to a gene: 7. This CDR3 comprises 15 residues. The germline gives CDR1 WNHNN, CDR2 SYGVQD (reference sequence). The CDR3, as DNA: TGCGCCAGCAGTGAGCACGGACAGGTCGCCTATGGCTACACCTTC. Protein sequence: CASSEHGQVAYGYTF.

The chain links TRBV2 to TRBJ2-2; 8 bases agree with TRBD2. CDR1 and CDR2 (germline): SNHLY, FYNNEI. With V trimmed by 6 bases and J by 5 bases, 8 bases remained unmatched. CDR3 length: 15 amino acids. This CDR3 reads CASRSTSGRTGELFF. In DNA form, the CDR3 reads TGTGCCAGCAGATCCACGAGCGGGAGAACCGGGGAGCTGTTTTTT.

The chain couples TRBV5-1 to TRBJ1-6, with no clear D. Germline-derived CDR1 and CDR2 are SGHRS and YFSETQ. CDR3 size: 15 residues. Trimming took off 1 base at V and 7 bases at J, with 12 bases between the two ends. The CDR3, as DNA: TGCGCCAGCAGCTTGTATCTGGGAGAGAATTCACCCCTCCACTTT. Its protein is CASSLYLGENSPLHF.

J is TRBJ1-5 and V is TRBV28, with 7 bases aligning to TRBD1. The V gene's germline CDR1 is MDHEN and CDR2 SYDVKM. This CDR3 region has 15 residues. Trimming took 5 bases from V and 5 from J; bases not matched to a gene: 9. CDR3 in DNA: TGTGCCAGCAGTAAACTGGACAGGAAAGATCAGCCCCAGCATTTT. This codes for CASSKLDRKDQPQHF.

The V gene is TRBV6-5, the J gene TRBJ1-1; D perhaps matches TRBD1 (5 bases). The germline V and J ends were trimmed by 7 bases and 1 base, with 10 bases remaining between them. CDR1 is MNHEY, CDR2 SVGAGI, per germline. This CDR3 comprises 13 residues. Here the CDR3 reads CASTTTGNTEAFF. CDR3 nucleotides: TGTGCCAGCACCACCACAGGGAACACTGAAGCTTTCTTT.

This clone turned up a few times. V and J are TRBV4-2 and TRBJ2-7, with TRBD2 matching 8 bases. Germline CDR1 is LGHNA and CDR2 is YNFKEQ. The CDR3 covers 15 residues. Trimming at V came to 0 bases and at J to 4 bases, leaving 5 bases not matched to a gene. The CDR3 reads CASSQEISGVYEQYF. The CDR3 DNA reads TGTGCCAGCAGCCAAGAAATTAGCGGGGTATACGAGCAGTACTTC.

This sequence joins TRBV30 and TRBJ2-1, with D perhaps matching TRBD2 (5 bases). The CDR3 totals 14 residues. CDR1 and CDR2 from the germline V gene are GTSNPN and SVGIG (reference sequence). V lost 2 bases, J lost 7 bases, and 15 bases lay in between. The DNA for the CDR3 is TGTGCCTGGAGTCCGTCTAGCTGGGTTAATGAGCAGTTCTTC. This encodes CAWSPSSWVNEQFF.

The CDR3 nucleotides are TGTGCCAGCAGCTTAGAGAGACTAGATTTGACTACAGATACGCAGTATTTT. Translated, it gives CASSLERLDLTTDTQYF. This rearrangement joins TRBV7-8 to TRBJ2-3; weak D call: TRBD2 (6 bases). Germline V gene data show CDR1 as SGHVS and CDR2 as FQNEAQ. The CDR3 length is 17 residues. With 1 base removed from V and 3 bases from J, the gap between germline ends came to 17 bases.